This is a list of T cell receptor beta chains from one sample in a study of blood T cell repertoires in COVID-19. The method was immunoSEQ multiplex PCR; TCRdb's version includes in-frame clones alone and lacks a portion of them. The repertoire holds about 250,000 clones, with about nine tenths as singletons. Input material: peripheral blood. The receptors stem from a woman aged 55-70 years who had recovered from COVID-19. The CDR3 runs from the conserved cysteine through the conserved F or W. The D gene is left open where the match is weak. Clone size, where shown, is once, few, many, or a class for clones that have expanded.

cdr3_nt cdr3_aa j_call v_call cdr3_length clone_size d_call
TGCAGTGCTAGTAACACTTGGTCTCAGGGGGCTGGCTACACCTTC CSASNTWSQGAGYTF TRBJ1-2 TRBV20-1 15 . TRBD1
TGTGCCAGCCTTCCCATCTCAGGCAGGGACACCGGGGAGCTGTTTTTT CASLPISGRDTGELFF TRBJ2-2 TRBV2 16 . .
TGTGCCAGCAGTGAAGCGTCCCACAGGGCTACCTCCTTC CASSEASHRATSF TRBJ1-4 TRBV6-1 13 once .
TGTGCCAGCAGCTTAGGGTTACTAGCGGGGGACTACGAGCAGTACTTC CASSLGLLAGDYEQYF TRBJ2-7 TRBV7-9 16 . TRBD2
TGTGCCAGCTCACCGCTGATAAGACAGGGGGCGCGCCTCTACGAGCAGTACTTC CASSPLIRQGARLYEQYF TRBJ2-7 TRBV18 18 . TRBD1
TGTGCCAGCTCACCCGGACAGGGTGGCAATCAGCCCCAGCATTTT CASSPGQGGNQPQHF TRBJ1-5 TRBV18 15 few TRBD1
TGTGCCAGCAGCTTGAGCCCGGGACAGGGGCTCTTCTATGGCTACACCTTC CASSLSPGQGLFYGYTF TRBJ1-2 TRBV7-8 17 . TRBD1
TGTGCCAGCAGTTACTCTCGAAATAGAGAGGATTCACCCCTCCACTTT CASSYSRNREDSPLHF TRBJ1-6 TRBV6-5 16 . .
TGTGCCAGCTCAACGGACGGGGGGGATTCACCCCTCCACTTT CASSTDGGDSPLHF TRBJ1-6 TRBV18 14 once .
TGCAGTGCTAGTAGCGGGACAGGCTATGGCTACACCTTC CSASSGTGYGYTF TRBJ1-2 TRBV20-1 13 . TRBD1
TGTGCCAGCAGCCCCACGCTAACAGGGCTTGGCTACACCTTC CASSPTLTGLGYTF TRBJ1-2 TRBV7-9 14 . .
TGTGCCAGTAGTATAACAGGACACCCGCAAGAGACCCAGTACTTC CASSITGHPQETQYF TRBJ2-5 TRBV19 15 . .
TGTGCCAGCAGTTCAGCGGGGGGAGAGACCCAGTACTTC CASSSAGGETQYF TRBJ2-5 TRBV6-5 13 . TRBD2
TGTGCCAGCAGCCACCTTTCAAGAAAGCTGAACACTGAAGCTTTCTTT CASSHLSRKLNTEAFF TRBJ1-1 TRBV3-1/TRBV3-2 16 . .
TGTGCCAGCAGCCAAGATATGCGGAGCACAGATACGCAGTATTTT CASSQDMRSTDTQYF TRBJ2-3 TRBV5-4 15 . .
TGTGCCAGCAGCCCGGGACAGGTGGAATCGTTTTGGTACTTC CASSPGQVESFWYF TRBJ2-7 TRBV28 14 few TRBD1
TGCGCCAGCAGCTTGGCCGGAAGGAGCTCCTATAATTCACCCCTCCACTTT CASSLAGRSSYNSPLHF TRBJ1-6 TRBV5-1 17 . .
TGTGCCAGCAGCACGAGCCGGGGGGAATCCCGTGGCTACACCTTC CASSTSRGESRGYTF TRBJ1-2 TRBV11-2 15 . .
TGTGCCAGCACCGAAAATACAGGGATCGGAAACACCATATATTTT CASTENTGIGNTIYF TRBJ1-3 TRBV2 15 . .
TGTGCCACCAGTGATTGGCGGGAGGAAGCTTTCTTT CATSDWREEAFF TRBJ1-1 TRBV24-1 12 . .
TGTGCCAGCAAGGAAGGGACAAAGAACACCGGGGAGCTGTTTTTT CASKEGTKNTGELFF TRBJ2-2 TRBV28 15 . .
TGCGCCAGCAGCTCGACGGGGGATACGCAGTATTTT CASSSTGDTQYF TRBJ2-3 TRBV5-1 12 . .
TGCGCCAGCAGCCAAGACCACGTAGTTACTGAAGCTTTCTTT CASSQDHVVTEAFF TRBJ1-1 TRBV4-1 14 . .
TGTGCCAGTAGAGGTCTAGGCGGGGGGGCCCAGTTCTTC CASRGLGGGAQFF TRBJ2-1 TRBV19 13 . TRBD2
TGTGCCAGCCTAGCAGGGGTAGGGTACGAGCAGTACTTC CASLAGVGYEQYF TRBJ2-7 TRBV2 13 . .
TGTGCCAGCAGCTTAGCTGGGACAGGGATTAGCAATCAGCCCCAGCATTTT CASSLAGTGISNQPQHF TRBJ1-5 TRBV7-2 17 . TRBD1
TGTGCCAGCGGTCCTCGGGGCGGGGCCGGATCACCCCTCCACTTT CASGPRGGAGSPLHF TRBJ1-6 TRBV5-8 15 . .
TGTGCCAGCAGTGAAGGACAGGGTTGGGAGCCCCAGCATTTT CASSEGQGWEPQHF TRBJ1-5 TRBV6-1 14 . TRBD1
TGTGCCAGCAGCTATGGACAGGGGTATCTGGAGGAGCAGTACTTC CASSYGQGYLEEQYF TRBJ2-7 TRBV5-6 15 . TRBD1
TGTGCCAGTAGTCCAGACAGCCAAGAGACCCAGTACTTC CASSPDSQETQYF TRBJ2-5 TRBV19 13 once .
TGTGCCAGCAGTTACTCAGTCGGGGGGAATAATCAGCCCCAGCATTTT CASSYSVGGNNQPQHF TRBJ1-5 TRBV6-2/TRBV6-3 16 once .
TGTGCCAGCAGCTTATGGGACTACCAAGAGACCCAGTACTTC CASSLWDYQETQYF TRBJ2-5 TRBV7-9 14 . .
TGTGCCAGTAGTATAGCTGGGCCTAAGACGGACAGTCCGAACACTGAAGCTTTCTTT CASSIAGPKTDSPNTEAFF TRBJ1-1 TRBV19 19 . .
TGCAGCGTTGAGGGCGTGAACACTGAAGCTTTCTTT CSVEGVNTEAFF TRBJ1-1 TRBV29-1 12 . .
TGTGCCAGTAGTAGCTCCCCCGGACAGGGAGGGCATGGCTACACCTTC CASSSSPGQGGHGYTF TRBJ1-2 TRBV19 16 . TRBD1
TGTGCCAGCAGCTTACCCTTAGGACAGGCACCCGACGACACCGGGGAGCTGTTTTTT CASSLPLGQAPDDTGELFF TRBJ2-2 TRBV7-6 19 few TRBD1
TGTGCCAGCAGTCTCCGAAAATCGGGGAGGGCTCACCCCGGGGAGCTGTTTTTT CASSLRKSGRAHPGELFF TRBJ2-2 TRBV11-2 18 . TRBD2
TGTGCCAGCAGCCAACTGGGGAGGGGATTTTCACCCCTCCACTTT CASSQLGRGFSPLHF TRBJ1-6 TRBV16 15 . .
TGTGCCAGTAGTTCACAGGGGGCGGACGAGCAGTACTTC CASSSQGADEQYF TRBJ2-7 TRBV19 13 . TRBD1
TGTGCCAGCGGAGTAACAGGTGTGGAGGGTAAGCAGTACTTC CASGVTGVEGKQYF TRBJ2-7 TRBV2 14 . .
TGTGCCAGCAGCTTAGATCATGGGGCGAGTCAGCCCCAGCATTTT CASSLDHGASQPQHF TRBJ1-5 TRBV7-6 15 . .
TGCAGTGCTGACAGGTTATCCGAGCAGTACTTC CSADRLSEQYF TRBJ2-7 TRBV20-1 11 . .
TGTGCCAGCAGACATACCACAGGATTGAACACTGAAGCTTTCTTT CASRHTTGLNTEAFF TRBJ1-1 TRBV28 15 . .
TGTGCCAGCAACCGGGACAGTGGTTCCTACGAGCAGTACTTC CASNRDSGSYEQYF TRBJ2-7 TRBV6-6 14 . TRBD1
TGTGCCAGCTCACAACAGGAGATCACAGATACGCAGTATTTT CASSQQEITDTQYF TRBJ2-3 TRBV18 14 . .
TGTGCCAGCAAACAGGGGTGGGCTTTCAATCAGCCCCAGCATTTT CASKQGWAFNQPQHF TRBJ1-5 TRBV27 15 . TRBD1
TGCGCCAGCAGCGGGGTATTCGCGGGGGATTACAATGAGCAGTTCTTC CASSGVFAGDYNEQFF TRBJ2-1 TRBV4-1 16 . TRBD2
TGTGCCAGCAGTCGCGGACAGGGTCAGTGGGCCCAGCATTTT CASSRGQGQWAQHF TRBJ1-5 TRBV6-2/TRBV6-3 14 . TRBD1
TGTGCCAGCAGCTCCATGGTAGCGGGGGACACCTACGAGCAGTACTTC CASSSMVAGDTYEQYF TRBJ2-7 TRBV7-6 16 . TRBD2
TGCGCCAGCAGCTTGGGGGAGCGTGAAACCGGGGAGCTGTTTTTT CASSLGERETGELFF TRBJ2-2 TRBV5-1 15 . .
TGTGCCAGCAGCTTATCCCCGGCTAGGGACATTACTTTT CASSLSPARDITF TRBJ1-5 TRBV11-2 13 . .
TGTGCCAGTAGTGGTGGGGCGGGGGCTAGGGTTACGCAGTATTTT CASSGGAGARVTQYF TRBJ2-3 TRBV19 15 . .
TGCGCCAGCAGCCAAGACGGTCTAAATTCACCCCTCCACTTT CASSQDGLNSPLHF TRBJ1-6 TRBV4-3 14 . .
TGTGCCAGCAGCCCCCCTGGGGCAATGAACGGAAACACCATATATTTT CASSPPGAMNGNTIYF TRBJ1-3 TRBV7-6 16 . .
TGTGCCACCAGCAGAGACAGGAAGCTCTACGAGCAGTACTTC CATSRDRKLYEQYF TRBJ2-7 TRBV15 14 . .
TGTGCCAGCTCACCGAGTGGCGGCCATGGCTACACCTTC CASSPSGGHGYTF TRBJ1-2 TRBV18 13 . .
TGTGCCATCAGTGTGCAGGGCTACGAGCAGTACTTC CAISVQGYEQYF TRBJ2-7 TRBV10-3 12 . .